The 27 T cell receptor beta chains below were found in one sample sequenced in a study of shared clonotypes between healthy human individuals. The assay was immunoSEQ multiplex PCR, and TCRdb's table has in-frame clones only and misses some. The table includes 2 million to 2.5 million clones, 80% to 95% detected once. Material: naive CD4+ T cells from PBMCs. Subset meaning: CD45RA+ positively selected. These receptors all stem from a man between 18 and 35 years old in good health. Some clones in this sample may be carry-over from other donors' samples.

This clone was seen once. The CDR3 DNA is TGCAGCGTTGAAGTTCCCCTAGCGGGAGGTCCCGATACGCAGTATTTT. Amino acid sequence: CSVEVPLAGGPDTQYF. The chain couples TRBV29-1 to TRBJ2-3; 11 nucleotides match TRBD2. Germline V gene data show CDR1 as SQVTM and CDR2 as ANQGSEA. The CDR3 covers 16 residues. V trimming: 1 base; J trimming: 6 bases; junction bases outside the gene matches: 9.

A single count supports this clone. This chain connects TRBV9 to TRBJ2-2; perhaps TRBD1 as D (6 bases). Trimming pared 4 bases from V and 3 bases from J, leaving 13 bases between. Looked up from germline, CDR1 is SGDLS and CDR2 is YYNGEE. The CDR3 length is 15 residues. The CDR3 nucleotides read TGTGCCAGCAGCTCCCAAACAGGGTACACCGGGGAGCTGTTTTTT. Translated: CASSSQTGYTGELFF.

The rearrangement joins TRBV5-1 to TRBJ2-7; D may be TRBD1 (6 bases). V was clipped by 4 bases and J by 4 bases, with 15 bases between them. The CDR3 length is 14 residues. The germline V gene encodes CDR1 SGHRS and CDR2 YFSETQ. CDR3 amino acids: CASSDRRSDYEQYF. The CDR3 DNA follows: TGCGCCAGCAGCGACAGGCGGTCGGATTACGAGCAGTACTTC.

This chain uses TRBV2 with TRBJ2-7; D gene unclear. CDR3 length equals 10 residues. Germline V gives CDR1 SNHLY, CDR2 FYNNEI. Trimming shortened V by 4 bases and J by 7 bases, and 5 bases separated the two germline ends. The CDR3 DNA sequence: TGTGCCAGCAGTGTAAAAGAGCAGTACTTC. This encodes CASSVKEQYF.

The chain has TRBV7-2 and TRBJ2-5; 9 bases agree with TRBD2. V lost 8 bases and J lost 5; bases outside the gene matches: 9. Germline CDR1 reads SGHTA; CDR2 reads FQGNSA. CDR3 length equals 14 residues. CDR3 nucleotides: TGTGCCAGCGCTCGGCGGGAGGGATCCGAGACCCAGTACTTC. Encoded protein: CASARREGSETQYF.

The chain carries TRBV11-2 and TRBJ1-2; 8 bases line up with TRBD1. CDR1 is SGHAT, CDR2 FQNNGV, per germline. This CDR3 is 16 amino acids long. After removal of 2 bases from V and 4 bases from J, the junction contained 9 bases not matched to a gene. CDR3 bases: TGTGCCAGCAGCTTAATGGGGACAGGCAATTCCTATGGCTACACCTTC. Translation gives CASSLMGTGNSYGYTF.

The sample holds one count of this clone. V and J are TRBV19 and TRBJ1-5; no definite D call. This CDR3 spans 15 amino acids. Germline V lookup: CDR1 LNHDA, CDR2 SQIVND (reference sequence). V was pared by 3 bases and J by 4 bases, with 13 bases between. The CDR3 region is CASSILPQVNQPQHF. The CDR3 region has the DNA TGTGCCAGTAGTATTTTGCCCCAGGTTAATCAGCCCCAGCATTTT.

The gene calls are TRBV6-1 and TRBJ2-3; 8 nucleotides line up with TRBD2. CDR1 MNHNS and CDR2 SASEGT come from the germline V gene. The CDR3 has 14 amino acids. Trimming took 6 bases from V and 1 from J; bases not matched to a gene: 3. The CDR3 coding sequence is TGTGCCAGCAGCAAAGCGGGGGGCACAGATACGCAGTATTTT. Protein product: CASSKAGGTDTQYF.

As concerns this clone: The sample contains more than one DNA sequence encoding this CDR3. The rearrangement links TRBV20-1 to TRBJ1-1; D is unclear. Germline V gene lookup returns CDR1 DFQATT and CDR2 SNEGSKA (reference sequence). CDR3 size: 8 residues. CDR3 nucleotides: TGCAGCGTGACTGAAGCTTTCTTT. The encoded protein is CSVTEAFF.

This clone has only one observation. The chain links TRBV28 to TRBJ1-1; D gene uncertain. The CDR3 spans 14 residues. Trimming left V 3 bases short and J 3 bases short, with 11 bases between. The germline gives CDR1 MDHEN, CDR2 SYDVKM. CDR3 region: CASSFGGEYTEAFF. CDR3 DNA sequence: TGTGCCAGCAGTTTCGGTGGGGAGTACACTGAAGCTTTCTTT.

This clone occurred once. J is TRBJ2-6 and V is TRBV7-3; 12 bases are a match to TRBD2. Germline-derived CDR1 and CDR2 are SGHTA and FQGTGA. The CDR3 contains 19 residues. Germline trimming cut 4 bases from V and 4 bases from J; bases unmatched to any gene: 11. This CDR3 is CASSSSGTSGPLGANVLTF. CDR3 nucleotides: TGTGCCAGCAGCTCATCCGGGACTAGCGGGCCCCTCGGGGCCAACGTCCTGACTTTC.

J is TRBJ2-7 and V is TRBV28; no clear D. The germline gives CDR1 MDHEN, CDR2 SYDVKM. Deletions cut 7 bases from V and 2 bases from J, with 18 bases between. The CDR3 is made up of 15 amino acids. The CDR3 sequence is CASTHIPPGAYEQYF. CDR3 nucleotide sequence: TGTGCCAGCACCCATATACCCCCAGGAGCCTACGAGCAGTACTTC.

CDR3 residues: CASSLSSEREGPDTQYF. The CDR3 bases are TGCGCCAGCAGCTTGTCCTCCGAGCGGGAGGGCCCGGATACGCAGTATTTT. The chain combines TRBV5-1 with TRBJ2-3, with 10 bases aligning to TRBD2. Germline trimming cut 1 base from V and 6 bases from J; bases unmatched to any gene: 11. The CDR3 is 17 residues long. CDR1 and CDR2 (germline): SGHRS, YFSETQ.

This clone has just one count. V usage is TRBV29-1 and J usage is TRBJ2-7; D gene uncertain. With 7 bases removed from V and 0 bases from J, the gap between germline ends came to 13 bases. CDR3 length equals 13 residues. From germline, CDR1 is SQVTM and CDR2 ANQGSEA. CDR3 in DNA: TGCAGCGCGGTACGGACCGGCTCCTACGAGCAGTACTTC. The encoded protein is CSAVRTGSYEQYF.

The rearrangement uses TRBV4-1 and TRBJ2-7; D is undetermined. The CDR3 covers 11 residues. CDR1 is MGHRA and CDR2 is YSYEKL in the germline V gene. The V end lost 2 bases, the J end lost 4 bases, and 3 bases lay between the germline ends. The CDR3 is CASSQRYEQYF. The CDR3 region has the DNA TGCGCCAGCAGCCAACGTTACGAGCAGTACTTC.

The rearrangement links TRBV7-2 to TRBJ1-5, with a weak D call TRBD1 (6 bases). V lost 5 bases to trimming and J lost 6 bases, with 14 bases between them. Germline V CDR1 and CDR2: SGHTA, FQGNSA. The CDR3 covers 14 residues. The CDR3 reads CASSPLGGLQPQHF. CDR3 sequence (DNA): TGTGCCAGCAGCCCTCTGGGGGGCCTTCAGCCCCAGCATTTT.

The V and J genes are TRBV4-1 and TRBJ2-3; 9 bases are a match to TRBD2. CDR1 is MGHRA and CDR2 is YSYEKL in the germline V gene. V shed 5 bases and J 0 bases; nucleotides not matched to a gene: 9. The CDR3 extends over 17 amino acids. The CDR3 region is CASSTGLAGLSTDTQYF. DNA for the CDR3: TGCGCCAGCAGCACCGGTCTAGCGGGACTTAGCACAGATACGCAGTATTTT.

CDR3: CASRGDRDYTEAFF. The CDR3 nucleotides read TGTGCCAGCAGGGGGGACAGGGATTACACTGAAGCTTTCTTT. This sequence joins TRBV28 and TRBJ1-1; 9 bases line up with TRBD1. The CDR3 consists of 14 residues. Unmatched junction bases numbered 5, after V lost 6 bases and J lost 3 bases. Germline V gene data show CDR1 as MDHEN and CDR2 as SYDVKM.

The CDR3 DNA sequence: TGTGCCACCGGGAGCCCGAACACCGGGGAGCTGTTTTTT. Translation gives CATGSPNTGELFF. The V call is TRBV19, the J call TRBJ2-2; maybe TRBD2 (6 bases). Germline CDR1 LNHDA, CDR2 SQIVND (reference sequence). This CDR3 contains 13 residues. V lost 10 bases, J lost 0 bases, and 9 bases lay in between.

The chain joins TRBV28 to TRBJ2-1, with TRBD2 matching over 11 bases. The CDR3 extends over 15 amino acids. CDR1 MDHEN and CDR2 SYDVKM come from the germline V gene. With 5 bases clipped from V and 7 bases from J, the junction kept 7 bases outside the gene matches. CDR3 protein: CASSIAGGPWNEQFF. In DNA, the CDR3 is TGTGCCAGCAGTATAGCGGGAGGGCCTTGGAATGAGCAGTTCTTC.

The CDR3: CASSLVRLYEQYF. The CDR3 coding sequence is TGTGCCAGCAGCTTAGTCAGATTATACGAGCAGTACTTC. This chain uses TRBV7-2 with TRBJ2-7; D gene uncertain. The germline CDR1 and CDR2 sequences are SGHTA and FQGNSA. Trimming pared 1 base from V and 4 bases from J, leaving 8 bases between. The CDR3 is made up of 13 amino acids.

This sequence joins TRBV9 and TRBJ2-3; D is unclear. V lost 4 bases and J 1 base, leaving 7 bases between the germline ends. This CDR3 is built from 13 residues. Germline V gives CDR1 SGDLS, CDR2 YYNGEE. The CDR3 spells CASSSPGTDTQYF. The CDR3 DNA follows: TGTGCCAGCAGCTCCCCAGGCACAGATACGCAGTATTTT.

As to this clone: Other nucleotide sequences from this sample produce the same CDR3. The chain is built from TRBV5-1 and TRBJ2-1, with TRBD2 matching 8 bases. Germline V gene lookup returns CDR1 SGHRS and CDR2 YFSETQ. V shed 0 bases and J 4 bases; nucleotides not matched to a gene: 3. This CDR3 region has 15 residues. CDR3 sequence (DNA): TGCGCCAGCAGCTTGGACGGGAGGGGGTACAATGAGCAGTTCTTC. Translation gives CASSLDGRGYNEQFF.

The chain uses TRBV18 and TRBJ2-1; no clear D gene. The V end lost 2 bases, the J end lost 9 bases, and 8 bases lay between the germline ends. The CDR3 is made up of 12 amino acids. Germline lookup yields CDR1 KGHSH and CDR2 LQKENI. CDR3 sequence reads: CASSPDFLEQFF. In nucleotides, the CDR3 is TGTGCCAGCTCACCAGACTTCCTTGAGCAGTTCTTC.

The gene calls are TRBV7-8 and TRBJ2-5; 8 bases are shared with TRBD2. Germline CDR1 reads SGHVS; CDR2 reads FQNEAQ. The CDR3 consists of 13 residues. V lost 4 bases and J lost 5; bases outside the gene matches: 3. CDR3 DNA sequence: TGTGCCAGCAGCTCTCCGGGAGGGGAGACCCAGTACTTC. Translated, it gives CASSSPGGETQYF.

This rearrangement joins TRBV4-1 to TRBJ2-1; D remains unclear. V gave up 2 bases and J gave up 12 bases, with 14 bases separating them. The CDR3 covers 13 residues. Germline CDR1 reads MGHRA; CDR2 reads YSYEKL. The CDR3 sequence is CASSQINRRGQFF. The CDR3 region has the DNA TGCGCCAGCAGCCAAATCAATAGGCGCGGGCAGTTCTTC.

The chain joins TRBV7-8 to TRBJ2-1; D ambiguous. Per the germline V gene, CDR1 is SGHVS and CDR2 is FQNEAQ. V dropped 2 bases and J dropped 9 bases, with 11 bases sitting between them. The CDR3 is 13 residues long. The CDR3, as DNA: TGTGCCAGCAGCTTATTCTCGGACGGTGAGCAGTTCTTC. Its translation is CASSLFSDGEQFF.